This T cell receptor (beta chain) was profiled in a study of T cell responses to AZD1222 COVID-19 vaccine. Profiling relied on immunoSEQ multiplex PCR, and the TCRdb table lists in-frame clones only, not all of them. The data contain around 130,000 clones, about nine tenths of them seen just once; the ten biggest clones take up under 4.5%. As regards this clone: Its antigen is still unknown.

The germline CDR1 and CDR2 sequences are MNHNS and SASEGT. Deletions cut 0 bases from V and 1 base from J, with 11 bases between. This CDR3 spans 16 amino acids. Study results and limitations: Vaccine-associated CD4 TCRs ranged over spike, dominating at 160-218 and 743-854.

The sample in question was peripheral blood, obtained 28 days after the second dose of the MenACWY control vaccine. This rearrangement joins TRBV6-1 to TRBJ2-3; D possibly uses TRBD1 or TRBD2 (5 bases each). The TCR sequence derives from an adult who received the MenACWY meningococcal vaccine as a control. CDR3 DNA: TGTGCCAGCAGTGAAGCGATGAGAGGGGGCACAGATACGCAGTATTTT. Protein: CASSEAMRGGTDTQYF.